This TCR beta chain emerged from a study of blood T cell repertoires in COVID-19 (dated by TCRdb to the early 2020s). Background on the whole study: Collaborator samples came from the United States, Italy and Spain and covered acute and convalescent phases of COVID-19. The prospective study material was composed of cDNA or gDNA derived from T cells, B-cell-depleted T cells, or PBMCs. The dataset comprised deeply sampled blood TCRbeta repertoires from subjects exposed to, actively infected with, or recovered from COVID-19. The repertoires were released in a freely available public database meant as a resource for research on the immune response to SARS-CoV-2. The samples were drawn from two sources: the first 160 participants of the ongoing ImmuneRACE study, and over 1,000 subjects contributed by 6 global collaborators. A de-identified subject ID, COVID-19 status, age in years and sex were almost always included in the sample metadata. HLA class I and class II types, where available, came from metadata supplied by the sample provider rather than from assay-based typing.

The paper's findings and limits, for the study overall: Clinical and demographic metadata were provided uncurated, with the amount varying by source and participant.

Collaborating institutions collected whole blood in K2EDTA tubes following their own protocols. For TCRbeta analysis, collaborators shipped samples in one of three forms: frozen whole blood, isolated PBMCs, or DNA extracted from either of those sample types. TCRbeta CDR3 regions were amplified from genomic DNA using the immunoSEQ Assay, a bias-controlled multiplex PCR. Per the source publication's procedure: Within the assay, amplification of reference gene primers was used to estimate how many nucleated cells each sample contained. To quantify the absolute abundance of each unique TCRbeta CDR3 rearrangement, sequence reads were collapsed and filtered. For each sample, productive Simpson clonality was calculated by taking the square root of Simpson's diversity index across productive rearrangements. Sourced from immuneACCESS, this table was stored by TCRdb with only in-frame sequences that have V and J called. A share of the clones is absent; for the studies checked, an unresolved V gene accounts for under half, and the remainder has no known explanation. V, J and clone size are those of that table, while D and trimming were read from the DNA. Across this sample there are around 100,000 clones, with roughly 80% seen only once. 1.5% to 1.8% of the sample is held by the ten biggest clonotypes.

The germline V gene specifies SGHDT as CDR1 and YYEEEE as CDR2. The CDR3, cysteine through phenylalanine, is 16 amino acids long. Only CDR3 DNA is held: 48 bases, read in frame from base 1. Germline trimming amounts to 2 bases on V and 5 bases on J, with 7 as the count of junction bases outside the gene matches. In regard to this clone: No antigen is known for it. No quality values exist for individual bases; no much larger clone is one base distant.

The sequenced material came from peripheral blood. The rearranged segments are TRBV5-6 and TRBJ1-6, with TRBD1 identical over 7 junction bases. The clonotype originates from a man aged 50-60 years with acute or convalescent COVID-19. The nucleotide sequence is given as TGTGCCAGCAGCTTCCGACAGGGAGCCAATAATTCACCCCTCCACTTT. It codes for CASSFRQGANNSPLHF.